The clone carrying this T cell receptor beta chain came up many times. The antigen remains undetermined. The source of the sample is a study of neurological immune-mediated disorders. Study-level results: None of the CDR3 amino acid sequences of expanded clones were shared across subjects, and this suggested private repertoires in all groups. In HTLV-1-associated myelopathy, TCR clonal expansion was greatest, whereas multiple sclerosis had the least, falling below healthy controls.

TCRdb itself ran the 5' RACE reads through MiXCR, one entry per CDR3 protein. The sample lists 84,000 or so distinct CDR3 sequences; over 10% were seen once. Regarding time point: longitudinal time-point 2. Trimming took off 6 bases at V and 8 bases at J, with 10 bases between the two ends. The CDR3 totals 11 residues. The sample taken for sequencing was PBMCs. This rearrangement joins TRBV12-3 or TRBV12-4 to TRBJ1-2, with D tentatively TRBD1 (5 bases). The receptor was isolated from a female donor with HTLV-1-associated myelopathy (HAM/TSP). CDR3 loop: CASSRGAGYTF. The CDR3 DNA is TGTGCCAGCAGCAGAGGGGCAGGCTACACCTTC.